This is a list of T cell receptor beta chains from one sample in a study of control samples from healthy donors and cancer patients. The table came from immunoSEQ multiplex PCR; TCRdb's copy has only in-frame clones and leaves some out. Here the sample spans about 50,000 clones, about nine tenths being singletons. The sequencing sample was made of PBMCs. These receptors came from a man aged 45-65 years with head and neck cancer. CDR3s include the opening cysteine and the closing phenylalanine or tryptophan. A D gene is named only where the DNA matches it firmly. Clone size, where shown, is once, few, many, or a class for clones that have expanded.

J: TRBJ2-7; V: TRBV5-5; size: few; D: .; CDR3: CASSQRGISSYEQYF; DNA: TGTGCCAGCAGTCAACGGGGGATAAGCTCCTACGAGCAGTACTTC
J: TRBJ2-1; V: TRBV4-1; size: .; D: TRBD2; CDR3: CASRRLAGVDEQFF; DNA: TGCGCCAGCAGGCGACTAGCGGGAGTGGATGAGCAGTTCTTC
J: TRBJ2-7; V: TRBV28; size: .; D: .; CDR3: CASRNDFEQYF; DNA: TGTGCCAGCAGGAATGATTTTGAGCAGTACTTC
J: TRBJ1-2; V: TRBV4-2; size: .; D: .; CDR3: CASSQAASADYGYTF; DNA: TGTGCCAGCAGCCAAGCGGCTTCGGCAGACTATGGCTACACCTTC
J: TRBJ2-3; V: TRBV30; size: .; D: TRBD1; CDR3: CASVAGQGAPDTQYF; DNA: TGTGCCTCAGTAGCGGGACAGGGGGCCCCAGATACGCAGTATTTT
J: TRBJ2-7; V: TRBV28; size: .; D: TRBD2; CDR3: CASSNVFTGTSGSIPSYEQYF; DNA: TGTGCCAGCAGCAATGTATTCACCGGGACTAGCGGGAGTATCCCCTCCTACGAGCAGTACTTC
J: TRBJ1-2; V: TRBV5-3; size: .; D: .; CDR3: CARSQVQLTNYGYTF; DNA: TGTGCCAGAAGCCAGGTACAGCTCACTAACTATGGCTACACCTTC
J: TRBJ2-1; V: TRBV28; size: .; D: .; CDR3: CASSPPRQGAGEQFF; DNA: TGTGCCAGCAGTCCCCCCCGACAGGGAGCGGGTGAGCAGTTCTTC
J: TRBJ2-1; V: TRBV20-1; size: .; D: .; CDR3: CSASLPEISNNEQFF; DNA: TGCAGTGCTAGTCTACCGGAGATAAGTAACAATGAGCAGTTCTTC
J: TRBJ1-1; V: TRBV29-1; size: .; D: TRBD1; CDR3: CSGLRQGVATEAFF; DNA: TGCAGCGGGCTACGACAGGGGGTGGCCACTGAAGCTTTCTTT
J: TRBJ1-2; V: TRBV5-1; size: .; D: TRBD1; CDR3: CASSLGGQGNYGYTF; DNA: TGCGCCAGCAGCTTGGGGGGACAGGGAAACTATGGCTACACCTTC
J: TRBJ2-7; V: TRBV14; size: .; D: .; CDR3: CASSQGTGASYEQYF; DNA: TGTGCCAGCAGCCAAGGAACGGGAGCATCCTACGAGCAGTACTTC